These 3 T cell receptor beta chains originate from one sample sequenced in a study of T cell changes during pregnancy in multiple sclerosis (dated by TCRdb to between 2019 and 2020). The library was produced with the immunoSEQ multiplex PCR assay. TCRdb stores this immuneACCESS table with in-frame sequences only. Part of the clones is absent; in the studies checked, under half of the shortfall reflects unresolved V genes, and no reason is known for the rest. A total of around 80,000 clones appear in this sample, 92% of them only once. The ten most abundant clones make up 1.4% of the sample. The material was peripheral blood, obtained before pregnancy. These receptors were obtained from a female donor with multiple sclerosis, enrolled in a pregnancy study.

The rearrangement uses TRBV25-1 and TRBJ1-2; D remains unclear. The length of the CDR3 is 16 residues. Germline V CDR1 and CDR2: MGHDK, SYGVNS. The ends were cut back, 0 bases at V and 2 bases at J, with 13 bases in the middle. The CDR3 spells CASSEYFPSRNYGYTF. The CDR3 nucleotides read TGTGCCAGCAGTGAATATTTTCCGTCCAGAAACTATGGCTACACCTTC.

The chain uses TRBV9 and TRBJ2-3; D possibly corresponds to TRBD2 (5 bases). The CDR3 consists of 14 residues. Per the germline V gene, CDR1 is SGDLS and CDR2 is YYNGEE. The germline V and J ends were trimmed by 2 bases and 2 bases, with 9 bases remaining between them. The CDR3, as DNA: TGTGCCAGCAGCGTCTCGGGATTCACAGATACGCAGTATTTT. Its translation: CASSVSGFTDTQYF.

CDR3 sequence (DNA): TGTGCCACCAGGGACAGGGAGTGGACTGAAGCTTTCTTT. Translating it yields CATRDREWTEAFF. The rearrangement joins TRBV10-3 to TRBJ1-1, with 9 bases fitting TRBD1. V was clipped by 10 bases and J by 5 bases; unmatched bases: 8. CDR1 ENHRY and CDR2 SYGVKD come from the germline V gene. CDR3 size: 13 residues.